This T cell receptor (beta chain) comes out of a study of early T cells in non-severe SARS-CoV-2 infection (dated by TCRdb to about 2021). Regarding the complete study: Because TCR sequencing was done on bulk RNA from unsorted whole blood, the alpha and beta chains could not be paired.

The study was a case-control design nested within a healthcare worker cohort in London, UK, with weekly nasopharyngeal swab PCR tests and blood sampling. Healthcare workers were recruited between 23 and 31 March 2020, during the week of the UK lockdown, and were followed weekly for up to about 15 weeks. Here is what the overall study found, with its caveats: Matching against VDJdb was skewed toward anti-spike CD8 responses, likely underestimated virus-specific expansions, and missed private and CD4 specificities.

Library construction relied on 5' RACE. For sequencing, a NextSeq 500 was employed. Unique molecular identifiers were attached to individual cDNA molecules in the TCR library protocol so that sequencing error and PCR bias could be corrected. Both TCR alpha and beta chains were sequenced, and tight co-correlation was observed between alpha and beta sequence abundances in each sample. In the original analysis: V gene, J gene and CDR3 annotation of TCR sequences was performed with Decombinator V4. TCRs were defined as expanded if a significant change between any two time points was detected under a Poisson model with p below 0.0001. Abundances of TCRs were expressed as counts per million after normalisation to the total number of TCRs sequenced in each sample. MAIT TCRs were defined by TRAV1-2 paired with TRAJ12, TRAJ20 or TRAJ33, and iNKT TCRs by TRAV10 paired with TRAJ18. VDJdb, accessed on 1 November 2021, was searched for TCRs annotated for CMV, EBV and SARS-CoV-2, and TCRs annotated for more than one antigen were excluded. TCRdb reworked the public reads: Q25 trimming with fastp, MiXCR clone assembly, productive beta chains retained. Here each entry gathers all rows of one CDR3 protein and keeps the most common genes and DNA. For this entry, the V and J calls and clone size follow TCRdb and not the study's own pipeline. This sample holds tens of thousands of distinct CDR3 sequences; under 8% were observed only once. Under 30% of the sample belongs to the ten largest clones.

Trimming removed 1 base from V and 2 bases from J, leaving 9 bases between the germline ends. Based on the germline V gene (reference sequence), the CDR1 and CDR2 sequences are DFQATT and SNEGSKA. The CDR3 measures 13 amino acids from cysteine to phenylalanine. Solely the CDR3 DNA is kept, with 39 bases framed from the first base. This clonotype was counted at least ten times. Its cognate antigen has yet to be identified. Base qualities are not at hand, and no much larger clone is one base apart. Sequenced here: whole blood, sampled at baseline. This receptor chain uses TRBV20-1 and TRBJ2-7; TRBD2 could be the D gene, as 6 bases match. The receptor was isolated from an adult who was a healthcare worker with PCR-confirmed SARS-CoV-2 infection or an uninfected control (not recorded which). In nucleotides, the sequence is TGCAGTGCTAGAGGGCGGGACGCCTACGAGCAGTACTTC. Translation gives CSARGRDAYEQYF.